These 14 T cell receptor beta chains share one sample of origin, sequenced in a study of cytomegalovirus exposure and HLA in healthy donors. The primer mix had 60 Vbeta and 13 Jbeta primers. Profiling relied on immunoSEQ multiplex PCR, and the TCRdb table lists in-frame clones only, not all of them. Of 80,000 or so clones in the sample, approximately 78% were seen once. The specimen sequenced was PBMCs. Every receptor here comes from a man aged 40-50 years in good health and CMV-seronegative.

The count of this clone is one. The rearrangement joins TRBV7-8 to TRBJ1-2; 8 nucleotides match TRBD1. The CDR3 has 16 residues. The ends lost 4 bases at V and 6 bases at J; junction bases unmatched: 13. Germline CDR1 and CDR2: SGHVS and FQNEAQ. The CDR3 DNA is TGTGCCAGCAGCTCCGGGATTTTAACAGGGGGGCATGGCTACACCTTC. Translating gives CASSSGILTGGHGYTF.

The V call is TRBV28, the J call TRBJ2-2; D gene uncertain. The ends were cut back, 8 bases at V and 6 bases at J, with 13 bases in the middle. Germline V gene sequence: CDR1 MDHEN, CDR2 SYDVKM. The CDR3 totals 13 residues. In DNA form, the CDR3 reads TGTGCCAGCCTAGGTCGGGTTTCCGGGGAGCTGTTTTTT. Its translation is CASLGRVSGELFF.

This clone was seen a handful of times. The rearrangement joins TRBV19 to TRBJ1-5; TRBD1 agrees at 8 bases. This CDR3 region has 13 residues. J was trimmed by 5 bases and V by 10 bases; bases with no gene match: 7. Germline CDR1 LNHDA, CDR2 SQIVND (reference sequence). The CDR3 is CATADRGHQPQHF. For the CDR3, the DNA is TGTGCCACCGCCGACAGGGGACATCAGCCCCAGCATTTT.

As DNA, the CDR3 is TGTGCCAGCGGGGCTCAACCCGGGGTCAGGGGGATCGAGCAGTACTTC. Protein product: CASGAQPGVRGIEQYF. The genes are TRBV6-6 and TRBJ2-7; 7 nucleotides agree with TRBD1. This CDR3 comprises 16 residues. The germline V gene encodes CDR1 MNHNY and CDR2 SVGAGI (reference sequence). The V gene end was trimmed by 8 bases and the J gene end by 6 bases; junction bases not matched to a gene: 19.

V usage is TRBV11-2 and J usage is TRBJ1-4; D remains unclear. The CDR3 runs 16 residues. V lost 5 bases, J lost 0 bases, and 13 bases lay in between. Germline V gives CDR1 SGHAT, CDR2 FQNNGV. In DNA form, the CDR3 reads TGTGCCAGCAGCGTACAGAACCCTGCAACTAATGAAAAACTGTTTTTT. Translated, it gives CASSVQNPATNEKLFF.

The V and J genes are TRBV5-4 and TRBJ2-5, with 7 bases that match TRBD1. The CDR3 spans 15 residues. With 4 bases clipped from V and 5 bases from J, the junction kept 11 bases outside the gene matches. Germline V lookup: CDR1 SGHNT, CDR2 YYREEE (reference sequence). The CDR3 here is CASSTHRGVGETQYF. CDR3 in DNA: TGTGCCAGCAGCACCCACAGGGGCGTGGGGGAGACCCAGTACTTC.

The chain recombines TRBV10-1 with TRBJ2-1; weak D call: TRBD1 (6 bases). Per the germline V gene, CDR1 is WNHNN and CDR2 is SYGVQD (reference sequence). Trimming took 0 bases from V and 7 from J, leaving 19 bases between them. The CDR3 loop spans 17 amino acids. CDR3 sequence: CASSESTNRVNRNEQFF. The CDR3 nucleotides read TGCGCCAGCAGTGAGTCGACAAACAGGGTGAATAGGAATGAGCAGTTCTTC.

The chain joins TRBV5-4 to TRBJ2-1; a weak D match, TRBD2 (5 bases). Germline V gives CDR1 SGHNT, CDR2 YYREEE (reference sequence). V was trimmed by 4 bases and J by 6 bases, leaving 11 bases between them. This CDR3 has 13 residues. The CDR3 spells CASSPTRGNEQFF. CDR3 nucleotide sequence: TGTGCCAGCAGCCCCACTCGGGGCAATGAGCAGTTCTTC. The whole variable domain, remainder taken from reference TRBV5-4 and TRBJ2-1, is ETGVTQSPTHLIKTRGQQVTLRCSSQSGHNTVSWYQQALGQGPQFIFQYYREEENGRGNFPPRFSGLQFPNYSSELNVNALELDDSALYLCASSPTRGNEQFFGPGTRLTVL.

V usage is TRBV28 and J usage is TRBJ2-3; TRBD1 matches at 9 bases. The CDR3 extends over 15 amino acids. Per germline, CDR1 MDHEN and CDR2 SYDVKM. V was clipped by 6 bases and J by 1 base; unmatched bases: 5. Here the CDR3 DNA reads TGTGCCAGCAGAGGGAGGGACAGGGGCACAGATACGCAGTATTTT. As protein: CASRGRDRGTDTQYF.

This clone has only a few counts. This chain uses TRBV15 with TRBJ1-3, with a tentative D call TRBD1 (6 bases). Germline assignment: CDR1 LNHNV and CDR2 YYDKDF (reference sequence). V lost 0 bases and J lost 3, with 21 bases in between. The CDR3 loop spans 19 amino acids. For the CDR3, the DNA is TGTGCCACCAGCAGAGACCCCAGGGGTGTCGTTCCTGGTGGAAACACCATATATTTT. This encodes CATSRDPRGVVPGGNTIYF.

The chain joins TRBV13 to TRBJ1-1; TRBD1 is a possible D gene (6 bases). Germline V gene data show CDR1 as PRHDT and CDR2 as FYEKMQ (reference sequence). CDR3 length: 18 amino acids. V lost 5 bases and J 4 bases, leaving 26 bases between the germline ends. CDR3 sequence (DNA): TGTGCCAGCAGCCTACTTAATTGGGACACCACCCCGGGCACTGAAGCTTTCTTT. Protein sequence: CASSLLNWDTTPGTEAFF. Filled out from reference TRBV13 and TRBJ1-1, the complete variable domain reads AAGVIQSPRHLIKEKRETATLKCYPIPRHDTVYWYQQGPGQDPQFLISFYEKMQSDKGSIPDRFSAQQFSDYHSELNMSSLELGDSALYFCASSLLNWDTTPGTEAFFGQGTRLTVV.

This chain uses TRBV5-5 with TRBJ2-2; D is possibly TRBD1 (6 bases). Between the trimmed V and J ends, which lost 2 bases and 5 bases, there was a span of 10 bases. Looked up from germline, CDR1 is SGHKS and CDR2 is YYEKEE (reference sequence). This CDR3 has 14 residues. The CDR3 region has the DNA TGTGCCAGCAGCTTCCAGGGGCTTACCGGGGAGCTGTTTTTT. Amino acids: CASSFQGLTGELFF.

J is TRBJ2-5 and V is TRBV6-5; TRBD2 might be the D (5 bases). Germline V lookup: CDR1 MNHEY, CDR2 SVGAGI. This CDR3 spans 14 amino acids. V was pared by 0 bases and J by 5 bases, with 10 bases between. This CDR3 reads CASSYSAGTETQYF. CDR3 DNA sequence: TGTGCCAGCAGTTACTCTGCGGGTACGGAGACCCAGTACTTC.

The CDR3: CASTLGGFSYNEQFF. CDR3 sequence (DNA): TGTGCCAGCACCTTGGGGGGGTTCTCCTACAATGAGCAGTTCTTC. V and J are TRBV7-9 and TRBJ2-1, with 7 bases lining up with TRBD2. The length of the CDR3 is 15 residues. With V trimmed by 7 bases and J by 0 bases, 6 bases remained unmatched. Looked up from germline, CDR1 is SEHNR and CDR2 is FQNEAQ (reference sequence).